One and the same sample provided the 17 T cell receptor beta chains below, sequenced in a study of blood T cell repertoires in COVID-19. The data were produced by immunoSEQ multiplex PCR, yet TCRdb's version contains in-frame clones alone and is incomplete. The table has roughly 80,000 clones, approximately 86% seen once. Sequencing used peripheral blood. The receptors were sampled from a woman aged 60-75 years with acute or convalescent COVID-19.

The chain uses TRBV5-4 and TRBJ2-6; D unresolved. The CDR3 loop spans 15 amino acids. V shed 4 bases and J shed 4 bases, with 12 bases lying between them. Germline lookup yields CDR1 SGHNT and CDR2 YYREEE (reference sequence). This CDR3 reads CASSPPGSGANVLTF. CDR3 DNA sequence: TGTGCCAGCAGCCCGCCCGGTTCCGGGGCCAACGTCCTGACTTTC.

The gene calls are TRBV7-3 and TRBJ2-7; D is possibly TRBD1 (5 bases). This CDR3 is built from 15 residues. Trimming stripped 1 base from V and 6 bases from J, with 16 bases between. Germline CDR1 is SGHTA and CDR2 is FQGTGA. The CDR3 DNA is TGTGCCAGCAGCTTAAGGGGCCAGGCGATCGGCGAGCAGTACTTC. This codes for CASSLRGQAIGEQYF.

The chain combines TRBV27 with TRBJ2-7; 10 bases align to TRBD2. This CDR3 has 15 amino acids. Germline V gene lookup returns CDR1 MNHEY and CDR2 SMNVEV (reference sequence). Trimming cost V 4 bases and J 2 bases; bases outside gene matches: 5. The CDR3 region has the DNA TGTGCCAGCAGTTCATCTAGCGGGAGCCCCTACGAGCAGTACTTC. Translating gives CASSSSSGSPYEQYF.

The rearrangement uses TRBV4-3 and TRBJ2-3; TRBD1 might be the D (6 bases). Germline CDR1 LGHNA, CDR2 YSLEER. V was trimmed by 0 bases and J by 7 bases, leaving 20 bases between them. The CDR3 spans 17 residues. This CDR3 is CASSQDPGAGIEYTQYF. The DNA for the CDR3 is TGCGCCAGCAGCCAAGATCCAGGGGCTGGGATAGAATATACGCAGTATTTT.

CDR3 nucleotide sequence: TGTGCCAGCTCAGGGCAGGGGTTATACGAGCAGTACTTC. This sequence encodes CASSGQGLYEQYF. The V call is TRBV18, the J call TRBJ2-7, with D perhaps matching TRBD1 (6 bases). Looked up from germline, CDR1 is KGHSH and CDR2 is LQKENI. The CDR3 contains 13 residues. V lost 5 bases, J lost 4 bases, and 12 bases lay in between.

This chain links TRBV2 with TRBJ1-5; possible D gene TRBD1, 5 bases. V lost 4 bases and J lost 3, with 10 bases in between. Germline values: CDR1 SNHLY, CDR2 FYNNEI. This CDR3 is built from 14 residues. CDR3 DNA sequence: TGTGCCAGCAGTGTGGAGGGGCTCAATCAGCCCCAGCATTTT. This gives the protein CASSVEGLNQPQHF.

The rearrangement joins TRBV7-2 to TRBJ2-3; possibly TRBD2 for D (5 bases). Germline-derived CDR1 and CDR2 are SGHTA and FQGNSA. This CDR3 has 14 amino acids. The V gene lost 5 bases and the J gene lost 2 bases, with 11 bases spanning the gap. CDR3 nucleotide sequence: TGTGCCAGCAGCCCCCGCCGGGACACAGATACGCAGTATTTT. It is translated as CASSPRRDTDTQYF.

J is TRBJ1-6 and V is TRBV29-1; 8 bases fit TRBD1. This CDR3 spans 15 amino acids. Germline lookup yields CDR1 SQVTM and CDR2 ANQGSEA. J lost 7 bases, V lost 6 bases, and 11 bases had no gene match. CDR3 in amino acids: CSVQPPGGLNSPLHF. The CDR3 DNA sequence: TGCAGCGTCCAGCCGCCAGGGGGCCTCAATTCACCCCTCCACTTT.

CDR3 DNA: TGTGCCAGCACCGTGGGGAGGAACGAGCAGTACTTC. Protein: CASTVGRNEQYF. The J gene is TRBJ2-7, the V gene TRBV28; D possibly corresponds to TRBD2 (6 bases). V lost 7 bases, J lost 5 bases, and 12 bases lay in between. The CDR3 is made up of 12 amino acids. The V gene's germline CDR1 is MDHEN and CDR2 SYDVKM.

The rearrangement uses TRBV6-5 and TRBJ1-6; D might be TRBD1 (6 bases). The CDR3 totals 14 residues. Trimming removed 2 bases at V and 13 bases at J, with 15 bases between. Germline V lookup: CDR1 MNHEY, CDR2 SVGAGI. DNA of the CDR3: TGTGCCAGCAGTTACGACAGGCGGGAGCGGCCCCTCCACTTT. Its protein is CASSYDRRERPLHF.

The chain uses TRBV27 and TRBJ2-3, with D possibly being TRBD1 (7 bases). The CDR3 covers 14 residues. V shed 4 bases and J shed 5 bases, with 13 bases lying between them. Germline CDR1 and CDR2: MNHEY and SMNVEV (reference sequence). Written as DNA, the CDR3 is TGTGCCAGCAGTTGGCGGGACAGTCGAGATACGCAGTATTTT. Its translation is CASSWRDSRDTQYF.

The rearrangement uses TRBV11-2 and TRBJ2-1; no definite D call. Germline V gene lookup returns CDR1 SGHAT and CDR2 FQNNGV. The CDR3 contains 18 residues. V lost 0 bases and J lost 0, with 15 bases in between. The CDR3 sequence: CASSLDQARFSSYNEQFF. The CDR3 coding sequence is TGTGCCAGCAGCTTAGATCAGGCACGGTTTAGCTCCTACAATGAGCAGTTCTTC.

The V and J genes are TRBV6-1 and TRBJ1-4; 9 bases line up with TRBD1. The CDR3 is 14 residues long. Germline CDR1 reads MNHNS; CDR2 reads SASEGT. With V trimmed by 3 bases and J by 12 bases, 8 bases remained unmatched. For the CDR3, the DNA is TGTGCCAGCAGTGACGTACAGGGGGCGTCGGAACTGTTTTTT. Its protein product is CASSDVQGASELFF.

V gene TRBV4-3 combines with J gene TRBJ1-6; 7 bases agree with TRBD1. Germline assignment: CDR1 LGHNA and CDR2 YSLEER. The CDR3 runs 16 residues. The V and J ends lost 1 base and 6 bases, in that order; junction bases with no gene match: 6. The CDR3 here is CASSQGQGRGNSPLHF. The DNA of the CDR3 is TGCGCCAGCAGCCAAGGACAGGGCAGAGGTAATTCACCCCTCCACTTT.

This clone was counted once. The rearrangement uses TRBV5-8 and TRBJ2-1; D call uncertain. This CDR3 is built from 12 residues. Per germline, CDR1 SGHTS and CDR2 YDEGEE. V lost 0 bases and J lost 9, with 7 bases in between. Here the CDR3 DNA reads TGTGCCAGCAGCTTGGTTGCCGGTGAGCAGTTCTTC. Its translation: CASSLVAGEQFF.

Comments on this clone: The junction differs from germline at one of its ends, possibly a read error. V is TRBV5-1 and J is TRBJ2-2; D possibly corresponds to TRBD1 (7 bases). From germline, CDR1 is SGHRS and CDR2 YFSETQ. The length of the CDR3 is 15 residues. CDR3 coding DNA: TGCGCCAGCACCTTGGGCAGGGGGGACACCGGGGAGCTGTTTTTT. The encoded protein is CASTLGRGDTGELFF.

This chain links TRBV4-3 with TRBJ2-6; TRBD2 matches at 8 bases. V gave up 5 bases and J gave up 0 bases; unmatched junction bases: 9. CDR3 length equals 18 residues. Germline V CDR1 and CDR2: LGHNA, YSLEER. CDR3 sequence (DNA): TGCGCCAGCAGCGAAACGGGGGGGATGGGCTCTGGGGCCAACGTCCTGACTTTC. Translating it yields CASSETGGMGSGANVLTF.